The clone carrying this TCR beta chain has a single count. This sample is part of a study of CD8 T cells in Susac syndrome. Roughly 0.45 to 1 ug RNA was reverse transcribed with random hexamers. The CDR3 of TCR beta was amplified by immunoSEQ multiplex PCR across 54 Vbeta and 13 Jbeta. In TCRdb, the immunoSEQ multiplex PCR reads were re-called with MiXCR into one record per CDR3 protein. Seen here are hundreds of thousands of distinct CDR3 sequences, about 91% observed once, and the top ten hold approximately 0.18%. Negative isolation yielded CD4+ and CD8+ T cells, and FACS enriched TEMRA cells. The CDR3 runs to 16 residues. Between the trimmed V and J ends, which lost 2 bases and 2 bases, there was a span of 13 bases. The germline V gene has CDR1 KGHSH and CDR2 LQKENI.

The material sequenced was CD8+ T cells from PBMCs. The clonotype was recovered from a human donor with multiple sclerosis. This chain links TRBV18 with TRBJ2-1; D ambiguous. CDR3 region: CASSPGYSSPYNEQFF. The CDR3 DNA reads TGTGCCAGCTCACCAGGGTACTCTTCACCCTACAATGAGCAGTTCTTC.